Listed below are T cell receptor beta chains from one sample, sequenced in a study of blood T cell repertoires in COVID-19. Using immunoSEQ multiplex PCR, the repertoire was profiled, and TCRdb retains in-frame clones only, with some absent. The profile covers approximately 210,000 clones, with 86% appearing a single time and 2% to 2.5% taken by the ten largest. Sequencing used peripheral blood. All receptors come from a man aged 25-45 years who had recovered from COVID-19. Each CDR3 is given with its conserved first and last residue. A D gene is named only where the DNA matches it firmly. Clone sizes are given selectively: once, few, many, or a class where the clone is expanded.

CDR3nt	CDR3aa	abundance	v_gene	d_gene	j_gene	len
TGTGCCAGTAGTCCTAAGGACAGGCCGTACACCGGGGAGCTGTTTTTT	CASSPKDRPYTGELFF	NA	TRBV19	TRBD1	TRBJ2-2	16
TGTGCCAGCGGGACAGGGGCCTCCTACGAGCAGTACTTC	CASGTGASYEQYF	NA	TRBV7-6	TRBD1	TRBJ2-7	13
TGTGCCAGCAGCACTCCTGGGGCGGAACTGTTTTTT	CASSTPGAELFF	NA	TRBV9	NA	TRBJ1-4	12
TGTGCCAGCGCCTCCGGAGTATGGAACTATGGCTACACCTTC	CASASGVWNYGYTF	NA	TRBV25-1	NA	TRBJ1-2	14
TGTGCCAGCAGCAGACCACTAGAAACCTACACTGAAGCTTTCTTT	CASSRPLETYTEAFF	once	TRBV5-6	NA	TRBJ1-1	15
TGTGCCAGCAACCTCTCACCGGGGAGGCCTGGGGCCAACGTCCTGACTTTC	CASNLSPGRPGANVLTF	NA	TRBV3-1/TRBV3-2	NA	TRBJ2-6	17
TGTGCCACCCGAGCCGCAGGGGGCCTTAACTATGGCTACACCTTC	CATRAAGGLNYGYTF	NA	TRBV19	TRBD1	TRBJ1-2	15
TGCGCCAGCAGACCTCAGGGGGGCGCAACTAATGAAAAACTGTTTTTT	CASRPQGGATNEKLFF	NA	TRBV5-1	TRBD1	TRBJ1-4	16
TGTGCCAGTAGTATAGAATTCTCCGCCAGGACAAATCAGCCCCAGCATTTT	CASSIEFSARTNQPQHF	NA	TRBV19	NA	TRBJ1-5	17
TGTGCCAGCAGCCAATACTCGGGACAGGGAGGCGAGCAGTACTTC	CASSQYSGQGGEQYF	NA	TRBV3-1/TRBV3-2	TRBD1	TRBJ2-7	15
TGTGCCAGCAGCCGGGGGGACCTCTTATTCACCCTCCACTTT	CASSRGDLLFTLHF	NA	TRBV5-6	NA	TRBJ1-6	14
TGTGCCAGCAGCCACACCGGGACTAGCGGGGAGGAAGAGACCCAGTACTTC	CASSHTGTSGEEETQYF	NA	TRBV4-2	TRBD2	TRBJ2-5	17
TGTGCCAGCTCACCAGGGAGAGGCACTGAAGCTTTCTTT	CASSPGRGTEAFF	NA	TRBV18	NA	TRBJ1-1	13
TGTGCCAGCAGCTTGCAAGGCAGCCCGGCTAGCGGGGGCACAGATACGCAGTATTTT	CASSLQGSPASGGTDTQYF	NA	TRBV5-6	TRBD2	TRBJ2-3	19
TGTGCTAGTGGTTTGGCATTTTCCGAAGCTTTCTTT	CASGLAFSEAFF	NA	TRBV12-5	NA	TRBJ1-1	12
TGTGCCAGCAGTTACTCTGCGCGGGGGGGCCGGGAGACCCAGTACTTC	CASSYSARGGRETQYF	NA	TRBV6-5	TRBD2	TRBJ2-5	16
TGTGCCAGCTGGCGGGGATCTCTCACCGGGGAGCTGTTTTTT	CASWRGSLTGELFF	NA	TRBV6-5	NA	TRBJ2-2	14
TGTGCCAGCAGCTCTTCGGACAGCGGGGGTGGAACAGATACGCAGTATTTT	CASSSSDSGGGTDTQYF	NA	TRBV5-4	TRBD2	TRBJ2-3	17
TGCGCCAGCAGTGATCCAGCAGGGTTGGACAATGAGCAGTTCTTC	CASSDPAGLDNEQFF	few	TRBV10-1	NA	TRBJ2-1	15
TGTGCCAGTAGTAGAGTTCGTGGGGAGACAGATACGCAGTATTTT	CASSRVRGETDTQYF	NA	TRBV19	NA	TRBJ2-3	15
TGTGCCAGCAGTTACGGGACAGGAAGGCGCTCACCCCTCCACTTT	CASSYGTGRRSPLHF	NA	TRBV6-2/TRBV6-3	TRBD1	TRBJ1-6	15
TGTGCCAGCAGCCAAGATGGGGGGGACACTGAAGCTTTCTTT	CASSQDGGDTEAFF	NA	TRBV3-1/TRBV3-2	NA	TRBJ1-1	14
TGTGCCAGTGGAGGGACCCCGCAAGAGACCCAGTACTTC	CASGGTPQETQYF	NA	TRBV19	NA	TRBJ2-5	13
TGTGCCAGCAGTTACGGGGGGGGCCCCACCTACGAGCAGTACTTC	CASSYGGGPTYEQYF	once	TRBV6-5	NA	TRBJ2-7	15
TGTGCCAGCAGGGTGGGAGCGGGGGAGAGGTATGAGCAGTTCTTC	CASRVGAGERYEQFF	few	TRBV7-8	TRBD2	TRBJ2-1	15
TGTGCCAGCAGCTTAGGGACTAGCGGGGGGAAGGGCGGTGCGCAGTATTTT	CASSLGTSGGKGGAQYF	NA	TRBV13	TRBD2	TRBJ2-3	17
TGTGCCAGCAGCCTCGAAAAGAGGAATGGCTACACCTTC	CASSLEKRNGYTF	NA	TRBV3-1/TRBV3-2	NA	TRBJ1-2	13
TGCGCCAGCAGCTCGGGACAGCCCTGGATAAATACGCAGTATTTT	CASSSGQPWINTQYF	NA	TRBV5-1	TRBD1	TRBJ2-3	15
TGTGCCAGCAGCTTCCCCCTACAGGGGGTGAACACTGAAGCTTTCTTT	CASSFPLQGVNTEAFF	NA	TRBV5-6	TRBD1	TRBJ1-1	16